This T cell receptor (beta chain) was captured by sequencing in a study of cytomegalovirus exposure and HLA in healthy donors. Study-level results: In a later analysis, the majority of CMV-associated beta chains seemingly showed HLA restriction. Most of the TCR beta V segments (in an earlier analysis) were productive either about 87% or about 30% of the time. Per published reports, the classifier diagnosed cytomegalovirus status with high specificity and sensitivity. 87-base-pair reads could not separate some V segments, including TRBV6-2 and TRBV6-3.

Researchers ran the PCR with 60 Vbeta and 13 Jbeta primers. Using immunoSEQ multiplex PCR, the repertoire was profiled, and TCRdb retains in-frame clones only, with some absent. The repertoire has approximately 110,000 clones, around 80% of them found once; the top ten carry approximately 13%. The CDR3 spans 14 residues. In germline, CDR1 is LGHNA, CDR2 YSLEER. A note on this clone: Its antigen is undetermined.

The V gene is TRBV4-3, the J gene TRBJ2-5, with D maybe TRBD1 (6 bases). The last part of the DNA fits TRBJ2-7 better; the J call may be wrong. Sequencing used PBMCs. The clonotype comes from a woman in her sixties in good health and CMV-seropositive. CDR3 loop: CASSQDRGYYEQYF. As DNA, the CDR3 is TGCGCCAGCAGCCAAGACAGGGGATACTACGAGCAGTACTTC.